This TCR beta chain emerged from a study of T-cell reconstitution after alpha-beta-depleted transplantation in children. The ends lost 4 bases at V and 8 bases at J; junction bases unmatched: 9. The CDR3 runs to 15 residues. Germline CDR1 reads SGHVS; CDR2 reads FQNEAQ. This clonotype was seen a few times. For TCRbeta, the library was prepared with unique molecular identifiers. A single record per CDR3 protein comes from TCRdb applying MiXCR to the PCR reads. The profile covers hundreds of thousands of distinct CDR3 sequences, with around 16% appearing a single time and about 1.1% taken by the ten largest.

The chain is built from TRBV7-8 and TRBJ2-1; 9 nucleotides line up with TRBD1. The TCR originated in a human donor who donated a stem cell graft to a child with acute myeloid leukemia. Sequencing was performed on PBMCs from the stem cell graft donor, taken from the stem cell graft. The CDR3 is CASSSRDRVIDEQFF. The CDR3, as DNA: TGTGCCAGCAGCTCCCGGGACAGGGTCATCGATGAGCAGTTCTTC.